This record concerns one T cell receptor (beta chain) sequence. The antigen remains undetermined. This record belongs to a study of vaccination and CD4 T cells after COVID-19. With 5 bases removed from V and 7 bases from J, the gap between germline ends came to 10 bases. The CDR3 loop spans 12 amino acids. Germline-derived CDR1 and CDR2 are SGHTA and FQGNSA. Documented treatment: roughly nine-day PBMC culture with coronavirus spike peptide pools or control peptides (ViraFEST assay). With the Oncomine TCR Beta short-read assay, DNA from cultured CD4+ T cells was sequenced. MiXCR was run by TCRdb on the PCR reads, yielding one entry per CDR3 protein. The repertoire has roughly 20,000 distinct CDR3 sequences, roughly 43% of them found once; the top ten carry roughly 6.3%.

This chain uses TRBV7-2 with TRBJ2-3; possibly TRBD1 for D (5 bases). The sequencing here drew on CD4+ T cells from blood, cultured in vitro, taken before SARS-CoV-2 vaccination. The source of this sequence is a human donor who had recovered from COVID-19. CDR3 DNA sequence: TGTGCCAGCAGCCTAGGGGCTTATACGCAGTATTTT. Translation gives CASSLGAYTQYF.